This T cell receptor (beta chain) derives from a study of T cell responses to AZD1222 COVID-19 vaccine (dated by TCRdb to the early 2020s). Notes on the research overall: Because spike-specific TCR depth and breadth did not differ between the two schedules, AZD1222 recipients who got a second dose at roughly 4 weeks were pooled with those who got a second dose at roughly 12 weeks. TCR sequencing covered approximately 230 trial participants: 200 to 220 given two doses of AZD1222 and 26 given two doses of MenACWY control vaccine. Trial participants were enrolled into age subgroups of 18-55, 56-69 and 70-plus years, which contained about 160, 30 and 59 TCR-sequenced participants, respectively.

CDR1 and CDR2 (SGHTA, FQGNSA) derive from the germline V gene. The CDR3 starts with the cysteine, ends with the phenylalanine, and has 15 residues. Of the read, only the CDR3 DNA is kept; its 45 bases are in frame from base 1. V lost 4 bases and J lost 1 base, and the count of bases not matched to a germline gene is 5. This specimen's time point label, per the study, means: baseline before first vaccination. The vaccinee samples were drawn from two UK trials, COV001 and COV002, one of which was a single-blind randomized controlled phase 2/3 trial testing AZD1222 (ChAdOx1 nCoV-19) in healthy adults. For TCRbeta chain sequencing, PBMC samples from trial participants were taken at day 0 and at day 28 after the second dose. Concerning this clone itself: No antigen is known for it. No much larger clonotype is one base removed from it; base qualities were not supplied.

The full study reports these points: Because no day 14 peak-response samples were available, repertoires were characterized only after the peak T cell response. A significant rise in spike-specific TCR breadth and depth was observed after two AZD1222 doses relative to day 0 and relative to MenACWY recipients. The 56-69-year group was small, and its depth increase did not reach significance, likely because of low power. Nearly half of unique spike-specific TCRs reportedly recognized epitopes outside regions mutated in the B.1.351 and B.1.1.7 variants. The whole spike protein was spanned by vaccine-associated CD4 TCRs, and dominant responses were seen in regions 160-218 and 743-854. Most participants were white British and females outnumbered males, and the authors suggested that clonal diversity may have been underestimated. Conclusions about previously exposed vaccinees are limited because only five to seven AZD1222 recipients were SARS-CoV-2 seropositive at baseline.

The CDR3 regions of human TCRbeta chains were analyzed by immunosequencing. The authors' pipeline ran thus. Repertoire TCRs were matched against a reference library of SARS-CoV-2-specific TCRs generated with the MIRA antigen-specificity platform. Breadth was defined as the fraction of unique TCRs that were SARS-CoV-2-associated, and depth was defined as the fraction of total T cells that were SARS-CoV-2-associated. Using the MIRA data, each spike-specific TCR was assigned both to the spike region to which the TCR was reactive and to a CD4 or CD8 class. Log10-transformed breadth and depth values were compared by one-way ANOVA with Sidak's multiple comparisons tests. In its TCRdb copy, this immuneACCESS table keeps in-frame sequences only and misses some clones. Where compared with another copy, unresolved V genes explain less than half of these, and the others have no known cause. V and J calls plus clone size are reproduced from that table; the DNA served to infer D and trimming. This sample is represented by 100,000 to 150,000 clones; approximately 88% of them were singletons. Jointly, the top ten make up 1.5% to 1.7% of the sample.

The receptor chain draws on TRBV7-2 and TRBJ2-3, with TRBD2 identical over 7 junction bases. The TCR was taken from an adult in good health. The input for sequencing was peripheral blood, taken on day 0 of AZD1222 vaccination. The nucleotide sequence reads TGTGCCAGCAGCTCCATAGCGGGTGGCACAGATACGCAGTATTTT. Translated, it reads CASSSIAGGTDTQYF.